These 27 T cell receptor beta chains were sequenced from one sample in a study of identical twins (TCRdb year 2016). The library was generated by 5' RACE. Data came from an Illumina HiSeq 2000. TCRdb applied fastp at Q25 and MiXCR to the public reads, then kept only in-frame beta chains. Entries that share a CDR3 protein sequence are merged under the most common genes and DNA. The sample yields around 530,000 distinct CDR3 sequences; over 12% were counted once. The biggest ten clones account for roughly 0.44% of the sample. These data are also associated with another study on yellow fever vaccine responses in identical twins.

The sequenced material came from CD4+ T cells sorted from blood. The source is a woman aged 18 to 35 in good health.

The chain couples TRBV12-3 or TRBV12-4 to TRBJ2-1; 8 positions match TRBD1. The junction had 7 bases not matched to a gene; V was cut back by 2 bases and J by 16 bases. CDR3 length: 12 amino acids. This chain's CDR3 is CASSLMAGGRFF. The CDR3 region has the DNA TGTGCCAGCAGTTTAATGGCAGGGGGCCGTTTCTTC.

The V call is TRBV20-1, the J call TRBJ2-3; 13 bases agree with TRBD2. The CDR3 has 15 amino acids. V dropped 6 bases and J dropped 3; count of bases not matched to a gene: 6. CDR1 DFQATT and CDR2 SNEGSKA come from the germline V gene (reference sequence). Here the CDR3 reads CSATGTSGMTDTQYF. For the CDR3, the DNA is TGCAGTGCCACCGGGACTAGCGGGATGACAGATACGCAGTATTTT.

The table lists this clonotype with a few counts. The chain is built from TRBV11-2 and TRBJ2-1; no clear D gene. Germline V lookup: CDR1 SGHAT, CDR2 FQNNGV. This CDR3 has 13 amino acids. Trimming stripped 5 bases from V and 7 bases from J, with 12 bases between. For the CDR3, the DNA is TGTGCCAGCAGCCCGCCCAGGCCTAATGAGCAGTTCTTC. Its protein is CASSPPRPNEQFF.

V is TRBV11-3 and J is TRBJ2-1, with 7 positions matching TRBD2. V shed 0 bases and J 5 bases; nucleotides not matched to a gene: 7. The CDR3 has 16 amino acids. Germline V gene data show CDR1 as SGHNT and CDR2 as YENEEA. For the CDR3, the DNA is TGTGCCAGCAGCTTAGACGGCGGGGGAGGTAACAATGAGCAGTTCTTC. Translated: CASSLDGGGGNNEQFF.

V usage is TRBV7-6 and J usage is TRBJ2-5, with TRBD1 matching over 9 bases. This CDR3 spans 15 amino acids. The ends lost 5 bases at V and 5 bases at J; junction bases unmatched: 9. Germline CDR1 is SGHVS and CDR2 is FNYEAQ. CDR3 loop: CASSLGTGKRETQYF. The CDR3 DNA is TGTGCCAGCAGCCTCGGGACAGGGAAGAGGGAGACCCAGTACTTC.

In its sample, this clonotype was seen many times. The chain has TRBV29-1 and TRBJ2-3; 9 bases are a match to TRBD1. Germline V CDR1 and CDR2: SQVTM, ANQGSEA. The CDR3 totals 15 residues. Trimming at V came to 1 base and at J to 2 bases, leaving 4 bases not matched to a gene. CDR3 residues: CSVEARDRDTDTQYF. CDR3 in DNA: TGCAGCGTTGAAGCCCGGGACAGGGACACAGATACGCAGTATTTT.

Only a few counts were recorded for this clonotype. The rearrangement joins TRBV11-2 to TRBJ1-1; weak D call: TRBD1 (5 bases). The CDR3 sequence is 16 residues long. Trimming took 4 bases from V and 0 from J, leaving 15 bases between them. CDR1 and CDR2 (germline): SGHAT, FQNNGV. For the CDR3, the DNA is TGTGCCAGCAGCTACACCCGGGACCGCATGAACACTGAAGCTTTCTTT. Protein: CASSYTRDRMNTEAFF.

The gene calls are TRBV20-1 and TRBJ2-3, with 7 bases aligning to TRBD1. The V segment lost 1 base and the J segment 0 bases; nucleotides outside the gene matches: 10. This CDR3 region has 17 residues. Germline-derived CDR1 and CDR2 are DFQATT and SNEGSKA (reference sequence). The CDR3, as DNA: TGCAGTGCTAGAGTAGGGGGCGGCCTGCCTAGCACAGATACGCAGTATTTT. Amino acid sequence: CSARVGGGLPSTDTQYF.

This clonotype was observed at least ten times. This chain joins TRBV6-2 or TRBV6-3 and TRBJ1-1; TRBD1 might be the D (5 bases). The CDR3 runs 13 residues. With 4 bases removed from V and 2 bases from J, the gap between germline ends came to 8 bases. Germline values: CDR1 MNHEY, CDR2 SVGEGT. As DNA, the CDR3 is TGTGCCAGCAGTTGGCAGGGAAACACTGAAGCTTTCTTT. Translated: CASSWQGNTEAFF.

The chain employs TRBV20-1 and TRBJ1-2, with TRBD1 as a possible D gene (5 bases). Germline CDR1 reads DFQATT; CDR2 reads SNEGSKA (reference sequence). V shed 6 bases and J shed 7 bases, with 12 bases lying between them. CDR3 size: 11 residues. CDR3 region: CSARDVGGYTF. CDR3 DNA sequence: TGCAGTGCCAGGGACGTGGGTGGCTACACCTTC.

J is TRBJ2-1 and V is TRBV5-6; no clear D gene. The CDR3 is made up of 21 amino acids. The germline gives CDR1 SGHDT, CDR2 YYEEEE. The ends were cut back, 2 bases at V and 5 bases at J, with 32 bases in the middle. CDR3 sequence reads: CASSFSAPSTRFGEGNNEQFF. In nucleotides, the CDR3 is TGTGCCAGCAGCTTCTCCGCTCCTTCCACCAGATTTGGGGAAGGGAACAATGAGCAGTTCTTC.

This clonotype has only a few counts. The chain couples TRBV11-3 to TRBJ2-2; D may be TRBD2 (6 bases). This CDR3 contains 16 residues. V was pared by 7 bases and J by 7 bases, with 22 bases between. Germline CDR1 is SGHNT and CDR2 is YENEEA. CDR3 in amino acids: CASTLLSGGTGGELFF. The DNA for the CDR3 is TGTGCCAGCACCCTTTTATCCGGGGGAACAGGCGGGGAGCTGTTTTTT.

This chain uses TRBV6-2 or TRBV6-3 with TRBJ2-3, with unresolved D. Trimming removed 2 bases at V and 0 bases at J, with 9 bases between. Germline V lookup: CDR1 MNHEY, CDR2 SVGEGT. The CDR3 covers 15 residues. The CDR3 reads CASSYVGSSTDTQYF. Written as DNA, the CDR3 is TGTGCCAGCAGTTACGTTGGTTCTAGCACAGATACGCAGTATTTT.

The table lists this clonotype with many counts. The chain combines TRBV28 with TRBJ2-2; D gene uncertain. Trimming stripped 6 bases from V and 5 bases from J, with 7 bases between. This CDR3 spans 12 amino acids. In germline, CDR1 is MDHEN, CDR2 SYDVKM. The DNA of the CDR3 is TGTGCCAGCAGCCCGAGGACCGGGGAGCTGTTTTTT. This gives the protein CASSPRTGELFF.

CDR3 in amino acids: CATSMDPYEQYF. The CDR3 DNA reads as TGTGCCACCTCCATGGATCCCTACGAGCAGTACTTC. The V and J genes are TRBV10-3 and TRBJ2-7, with D unresolved. Trimming took 10 bases from V and 2 from J, leaving 12 bases between them. The germline CDR1 and CDR2 sequences are ENHRY and SYGVKD. There are 12 residues in the CDR3.

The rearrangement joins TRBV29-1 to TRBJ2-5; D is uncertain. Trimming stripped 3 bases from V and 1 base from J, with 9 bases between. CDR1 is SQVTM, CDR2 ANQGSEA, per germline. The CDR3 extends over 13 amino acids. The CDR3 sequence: CSVDFWAQETQYF. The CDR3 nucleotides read TGCAGCGTTGACTTCTGGGCCCAAGAGACCCAGTACTTC.

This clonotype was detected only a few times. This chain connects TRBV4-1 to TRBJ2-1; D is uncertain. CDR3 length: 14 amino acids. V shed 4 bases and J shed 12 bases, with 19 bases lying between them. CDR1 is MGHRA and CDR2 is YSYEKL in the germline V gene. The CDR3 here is CASSLGRGRMRQFF. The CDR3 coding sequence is TGCGCCAGCAGCCTAGGCAGAGGCCGAATGCGGCAGTTCTTC.

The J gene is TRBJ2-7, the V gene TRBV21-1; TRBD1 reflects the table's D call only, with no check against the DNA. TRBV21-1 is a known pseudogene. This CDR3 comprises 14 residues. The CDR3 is CASSSRDRDYEQYV. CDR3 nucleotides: TGTGCCAGCAGCTCCCGAGACAGGGACTACGAGCAGTACGTC.

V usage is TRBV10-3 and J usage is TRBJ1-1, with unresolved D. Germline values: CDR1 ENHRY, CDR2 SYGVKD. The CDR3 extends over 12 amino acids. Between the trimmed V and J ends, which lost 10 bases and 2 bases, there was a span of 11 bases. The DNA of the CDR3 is TGTGCCACCAACCGTGAAAACACTGAAGCTTTCTTT. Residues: CATNRENTEAFF.

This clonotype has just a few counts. CDR3 nucleotides: TGCGCCAGCAGCTGGGACGGTTATTCCTACAATGAGCAGTTCTTC. Translating it yields CASSWDGYSYNEQFF. The V call is TRBV5-1, the J call TRBJ2-1; the D gene could be TRBD1 or TRBD2 (5 bases each). This CDR3 has 15 residues. From germline, CDR1 is SGHRS and CDR2 YFSETQ. Between the trimmed V and J ends, which lost 3 bases and 1 base, there was a span of 11 bases.

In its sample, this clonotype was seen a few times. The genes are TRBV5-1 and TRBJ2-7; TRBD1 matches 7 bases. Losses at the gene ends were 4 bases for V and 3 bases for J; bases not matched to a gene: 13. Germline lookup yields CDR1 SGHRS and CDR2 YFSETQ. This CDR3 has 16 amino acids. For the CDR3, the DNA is TGCGCCAGCAGCGCATCGGACAGGAGACCTTACTACGAGCAGTACTTC. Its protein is CASSASDRRPYYEQYF.

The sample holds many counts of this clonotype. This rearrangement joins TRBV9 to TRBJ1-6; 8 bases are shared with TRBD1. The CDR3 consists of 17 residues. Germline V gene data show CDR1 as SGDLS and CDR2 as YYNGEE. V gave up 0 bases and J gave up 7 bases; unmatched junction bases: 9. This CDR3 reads CASSVGRGHVENSPLHF. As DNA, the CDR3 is TGTGCCAGCAGCGTAGGCAGGGGGCATGTTGAGAATTCACCCCTCCACTTT.

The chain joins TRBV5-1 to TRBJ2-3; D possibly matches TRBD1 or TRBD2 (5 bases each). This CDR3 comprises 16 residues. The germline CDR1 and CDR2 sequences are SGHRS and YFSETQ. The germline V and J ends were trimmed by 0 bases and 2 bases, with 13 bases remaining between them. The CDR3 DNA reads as TGCGCCAGCAGCTTGGGTTCGGGACGCCTCACAGATACGCAGTATTTT. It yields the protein CASSLGSGRLTDTQYF. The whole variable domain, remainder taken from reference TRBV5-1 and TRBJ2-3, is KAGVTQTPRYLIKTRGQQVTLSCSPISGHRSVSWYQQTPGQGLQFLFEYFSETQRNKGNFPGRFSGRQFSNSRSEMNVSTLELGDSALYLCASSLGSGRLTDTQYFGPGTRLTVL.

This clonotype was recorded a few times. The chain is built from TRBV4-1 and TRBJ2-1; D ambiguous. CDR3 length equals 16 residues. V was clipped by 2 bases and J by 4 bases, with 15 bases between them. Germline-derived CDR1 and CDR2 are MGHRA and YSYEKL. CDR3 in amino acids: CASSQQPQTQYNEQFF. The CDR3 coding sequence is TGCGCCAGCAGCCAACAGCCCCAGACCCAATACAATGAGCAGTTCTTC.

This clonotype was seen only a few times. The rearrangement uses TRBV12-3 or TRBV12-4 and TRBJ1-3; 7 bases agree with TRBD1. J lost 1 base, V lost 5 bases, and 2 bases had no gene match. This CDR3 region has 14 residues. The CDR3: CASSRRGSGNTIYF. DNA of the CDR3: TGTGCCAGCAGTCGCAGGGGGTCTGGAAACACCATATATTTT.

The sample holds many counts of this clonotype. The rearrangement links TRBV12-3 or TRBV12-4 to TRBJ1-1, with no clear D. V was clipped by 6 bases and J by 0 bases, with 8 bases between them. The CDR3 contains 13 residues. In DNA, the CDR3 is TGTGCCAGCAGCCTTACTCTGAACACTGAAGCTTTCTTT. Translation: CASSLTLNTEAFF.

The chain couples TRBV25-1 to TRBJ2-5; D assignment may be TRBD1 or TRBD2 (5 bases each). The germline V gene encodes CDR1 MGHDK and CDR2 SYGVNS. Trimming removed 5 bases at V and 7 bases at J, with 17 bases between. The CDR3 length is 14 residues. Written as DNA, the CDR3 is TGTGCCAGCAGTACAACCGGGACCCCGGGGACCCAGTACTTC. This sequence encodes CASSTTGTPGTQYF. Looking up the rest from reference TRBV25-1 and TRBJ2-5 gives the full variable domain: EADIYQTPRYLVIGTGKKITLECSQTMGHDKMYWYQQDPGMELHLIHYSYGVNSTEKGDLSSESTVSRIRTEHFPLTLESARPSHTSQYLCASSTTGTPGTQYFGPGTRLLVL.